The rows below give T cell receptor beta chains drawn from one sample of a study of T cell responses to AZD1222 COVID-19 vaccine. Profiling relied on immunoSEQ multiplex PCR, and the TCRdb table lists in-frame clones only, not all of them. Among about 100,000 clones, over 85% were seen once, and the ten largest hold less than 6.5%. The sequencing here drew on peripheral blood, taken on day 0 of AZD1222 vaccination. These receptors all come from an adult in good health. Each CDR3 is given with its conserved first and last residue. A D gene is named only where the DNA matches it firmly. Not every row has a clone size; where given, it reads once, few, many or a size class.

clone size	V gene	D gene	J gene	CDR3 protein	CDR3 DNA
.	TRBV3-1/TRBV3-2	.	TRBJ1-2	CASSPRGPYGYTF	TGTGCCAGCAGCCCACGGGGGCCCTATGGCTACACCTTC
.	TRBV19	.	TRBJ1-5	CASSIGPNQPQHF	TGTGCCAGTAGTATAGGCCCCAATCAGCCCCAGCATTTT
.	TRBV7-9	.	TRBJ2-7	CASSHRARQGYEQYF	TGTGCCAGCAGCCACCGGGCCCGCCAAGGCTACGAGCAGTACTTC
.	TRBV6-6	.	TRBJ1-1	CASSRTLHTEAFF	TGTGCCAGCAGCAGGACACTCCACACTGAAGCTTTCTTT
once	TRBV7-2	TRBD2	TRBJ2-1	CASSIGLAGYNEQFF	TGTGCCAGCAGCATTGGACTAGCGGGATACAATGAGCAGTTCTTC
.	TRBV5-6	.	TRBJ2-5	CASSLRLGQKETQYF	TGTGCCAGCAGCTTGAGACTAGGACAGAAAGAGACCCAGTACTTC
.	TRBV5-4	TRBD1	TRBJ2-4	CASSPRQGQNIQYF	TGTGCCAGCAGCCCACGACAGGGGCAAAACATTCAGTACTTC
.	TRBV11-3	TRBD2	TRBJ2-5	CASSQEAGPRETQYF	TGTGCCAGCAGCCAGGAAGCGGGACCCCGAGAGACCCAGTACTTC
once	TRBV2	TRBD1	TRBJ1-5	CASRSGTGQPQHF	TGTGCCAGCAGATCCGGGACAGGACAGCCCCAGCATTTT
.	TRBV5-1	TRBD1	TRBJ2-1	CASSLSQGAGNEQFF	TGCGCCAGCAGCTTGAGTCAGGGGGCCGGGAATGAGCAGTTCTTC
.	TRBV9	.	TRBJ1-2	CASSSLGRVNYGYTF	TGTGCCAGCAGCTCTCTTGGCAGGGTAAACTATGGCTACACCTTC
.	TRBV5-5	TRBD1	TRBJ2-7	CASSFMERQGYYEQYF	TGTGCCAGCAGCTTCATGGAGAGACAGGGATACTACGAGCAGTACTTC
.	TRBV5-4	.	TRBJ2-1	CASSYRGGNEQFF	TGTGCCAGCAGCTACAGGGGGGGGAATGAGCAGTTCTTC
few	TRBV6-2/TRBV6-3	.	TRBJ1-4	CASSYSGNEKLFF	TGTGCCAGCAGTTACTCAGGAAATGAAAAACTGTTTTTT
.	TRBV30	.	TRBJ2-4	CAWSPIGGIQYF	TGTGCCTGGAGTCCGATAGGCGGCATTCAGTACTTC
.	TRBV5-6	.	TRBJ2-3	CASSLRADTQYF	TGTGCCAGCAGCTTGCGTGCAGATACGCAGTATTTT
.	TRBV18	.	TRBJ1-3	CASSSTGGDPGNTIYF	TGTGCCAGCTCGTCCACGGGTGGAGACCCTGGAAACACCATATATTTT
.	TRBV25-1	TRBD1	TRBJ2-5	CASSEYVRGTGRETQYF	TGTGCCAGCAGTGAATATGTCCGCGGGACAGGGAGAGAGACCCAGTACTTC
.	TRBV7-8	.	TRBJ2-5	CASSLLQGEQETQYF	TGTGCCAGCAGCTTACTTCAAGGGGAGCAAGAGACCCAGTACTTC
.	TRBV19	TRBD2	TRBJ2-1	CASSIGTTLYNEQFF	TGTGCCAGTAGTATTGGGACTACGCTCTACAATGAGCAGTTCTTC
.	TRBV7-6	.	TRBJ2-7	CASSLASEPDYYEQYF	TGTGCCAGCAGCTTAGCGTCGGAGCCGGATTACTACGAGCAGTACTTC
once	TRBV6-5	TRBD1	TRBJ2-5	CASRISQGEETQYF	TGTGCCAGCAGGATTTCCCAGGGGGAAGAGACCCAGTACTTC
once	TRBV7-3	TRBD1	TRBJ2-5	CASSQGQAQETQYF	TGTGCCAGCAGCCAGGGACAGGCCCAAGAGACCCAGTACTTC
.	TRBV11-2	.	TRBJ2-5	CASSLGRTLQETQYF	TGTGCCAGCAGCTTAGGAAGAACCCTCCAGGAGACCCAGTACTTC
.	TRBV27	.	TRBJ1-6	CASSERAGYSPLHF	TGTGCCAGCAGTGAAAGAGCTGGGTATTCACCCCTCCACTTT
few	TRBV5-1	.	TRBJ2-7	CASSADMYEQYF	TGCGCCAGCAGCGCAGACATGTACGAGCAGTACTTC
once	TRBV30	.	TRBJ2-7	CAWSVSGYEQYF	TGTGCCTGGAGTGTAAGCGGGTACGAGCAGTACTTC
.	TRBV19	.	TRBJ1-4	CASRPTGREKLFF	TGTGCCAGTAGGCCCACGGGACGGGAAAAACTGTTTTTT
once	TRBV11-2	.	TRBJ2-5	CASSLGGLTSETQYF	TGTGCCAGCAGCTTAGGAGGACTCACATCGGAGACCCAGTACTTC
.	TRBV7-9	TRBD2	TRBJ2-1	CASSLNAGAYNEQFF	TGTGCCAGCAGCTTAAACGCGGGAGCTTACAATGAGCAGTTCTTC
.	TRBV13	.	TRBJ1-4	CASSLRVSNEKLFF	TGTGCCAGCAGCCTCCGGGTCTCCAATGAAAAACTGTTTTTT
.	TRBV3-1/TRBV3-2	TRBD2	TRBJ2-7	CASSLQAGAYEQYF	TGTGCCAGCAGCCTCCAAGCGGGAGCCTACGAGCAGTACTTC
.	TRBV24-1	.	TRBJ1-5	CATSEGNSNQPQHF	TGTGCCACCAGTGAGGGGAATAGCAATCAGCCCCAGCATTTT
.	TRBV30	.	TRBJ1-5	CAWSAGTSQPQHF	TGTGCCTGGAGTGCAGGAACCAGTCAGCCCCAGCATTTT
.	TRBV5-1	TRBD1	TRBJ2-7	CASSSRDRGYEQYF	TGCGCCAGCAGCTCCCGGGACAGAGGCTACGAGCAGTACTTC
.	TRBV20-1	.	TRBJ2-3	CRRTGLTQYF	TGCAGGCGGACTGGTCTTACGCAGTATTTT
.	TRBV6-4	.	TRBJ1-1	CASSDSRSRENTEAFF	TGTGCCAGCAGTGACTCCCGGTCCCGAGAGAACACTGAAGCTTTCTTT
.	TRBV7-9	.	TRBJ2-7	CASSLAGTYEQYF	TGTGCCAGCAGCTTAGCGGGCACCTACGAGCAGTACTTC
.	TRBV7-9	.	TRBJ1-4	CASNRGRANEKLFF	TGTGCCAGCAATCGGGGGCGAGCTAATGAAAAACTGTTTTTT
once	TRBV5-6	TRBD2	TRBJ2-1	CASSLVLAGVEEQFF	TGTGCCAGCAGCTTGGTTCTAGCGGGAGTAGAGGAGCAGTTCTTC
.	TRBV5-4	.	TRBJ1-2	CASSLGNGALHYGYTF	TGTGCCAGCAGCCTAGGGAACGGGGCACTGCACTATGGCTACACCTTC
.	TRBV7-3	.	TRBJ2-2	CASSLGLNTGELFF	TGTGCCAGCAGCTTAGGCTTGAACACCGGGGAGCTGTTTTTT
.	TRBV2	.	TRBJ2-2	CASAGTNTGELFF	TGTGCCAGCGCGGGGACGAACACCGGGGAGCTGTTTTTT
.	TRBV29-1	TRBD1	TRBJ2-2	CSVRGLDTGELFF	TGCAGCGTCAGGGGGCTCGACACCGGGGAGCTGTTTTTT
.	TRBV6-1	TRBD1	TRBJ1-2	CASSGERDRSFWGYTF	TGTGCCAGCAGTGGCGAGAGGGACAGATCTTTTTGGGGCTACACCTTC
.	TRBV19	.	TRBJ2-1	CASSTLGDITYNEQFF	TGTGCCAGTAGTACCCTTGGGGATATCACCTACAATGAGCAGTTCTTC
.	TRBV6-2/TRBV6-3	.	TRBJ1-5	CASSPTYQPQHF	TGTGCCAGCAGCCCAACCTATCAGCCCCAGCATTTT
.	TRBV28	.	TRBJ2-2	CASRAGTGELFF	TGTGCCAGCAGGGCGGGCACCGGGGAGCTGTTTTTT
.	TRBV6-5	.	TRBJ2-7	CASSRDRGSYEQYF	TGTGCCAGCAGTAGAGACCGAGGGTCCTACGAGCAGTACTTC
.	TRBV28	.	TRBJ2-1	CASQAGTYNEQFF	TGTGCCAGCCAAGCGGGTACCTACAATGAGCAGTTCTTC
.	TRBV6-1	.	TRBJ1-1	CASSEVGTYTEAFF	TGTGCCAGCAGTGAAGTCGGGACCTACACTGAAGCTTTCTTT